The clone carrying this T cell receptor (beta chain) was detected a few times. Its specificity is unknown. This entry is derived from a study of cytomegalovirus exposure and HLA in healthy donors. PCR employed 60 Vbeta and 13 Jbeta primers. Authors' analysis steps: An analysis that came later counted approximately 76 million unique TCR beta chains, approximately 9.9 million shared. The method was immunoSEQ multiplex PCR; TCRdb's version includes in-frame clones alone and lacks a portion of them. That table gives V, J and clone size, and the DNA gave D and trimming. The sample has some 180,000 clones, 80% to 90% seen once. Overall study results and limits: According to reports, the classifier identified cytomegalovirus status with high specificity and sensitivity. The authors reported that TCR beta sequences could predict HLA-A and HLA-B alleles. These predictions were accurate for most subjects in the first cohort.

Germline V gene data show CDR1 as SGHDN and CDR2 as FVKESK. Trimming took 0 bases from V and 5 from J, leaving 10 bases between them. CDR3 length: 14 amino acids. The V and J genes are TRBV14 and TRBJ1-2, with D perhaps TRBD1 (5 bases). This sequence was found in a man aged 40-55 years in good health and CMV-seropositive. Sequenced input: PBMCs. CDR3 protein: CASSQERQQYGYTF. The CDR3 coding sequence is TGTGCCAGCAGCCAAGAACGACAGCAATATGGCTACACCTTC.